This passage covers 32 T cell receptor beta chains from one sample sequenced in a study of blood T cell repertoires in COVID-19. Sequencing was performed with immunoSEQ multiplex PCR; in TCRdb, only in-frame clones are kept and a portion is missing. The sample records roughly 35,000 clones, nearly 80% being singletons. Material for sequencing was peripheral blood. The receptor set was obtained from a man aged 80 or over with acute or convalescent COVID-19.

This clone was seen only a few times. The chain carries TRBV7-2 and TRBJ2-7, with 7 bases identical to TRBD1. J lost 2 bases, V lost 3 bases, and 4 bases had no gene match. Germline V gene sequence: CDR1 SGHTA, CDR2 FQGNSA. This CDR3 has 14 amino acids. The CDR3 DNA reads TGTGCCAGCAGCTTCCTTGGGACAGCCTACGAGCAGTACTTC. Its protein product is CASSFLGTAYEQYF.

The chain employs TRBV7-2 and TRBJ1-2; 8 bases align to TRBD1. Unmatched junction bases numbered 12, after V lost 5 bases and J lost 7 bases. The CDR3 has 15 residues. From germline, CDR1 is SGHTA and CDR2 FQGNSA. CDR3 protein: CASSPRDRFSAGYTF. Written as DNA, the CDR3 is TGTGCCAGCAGCCCCCGGGACAGGTTTTCGGCTGGCTACACCTTC.

This chain uses TRBV24-1 with TRBJ2-3; D might be TRBD1 (6 bases). Trimming shortened V by 0 bases and J by 0 bases, and 18 bases separated the two germline ends. This CDR3 is built from 19 residues. CDR1 and CDR2 from the germline V gene are KGHDR and SFDVKD. The CDR3 sequence: CATSDLQSGQTGSTDTQYF. CDR3 DNA: TGTGCCACCAGTGATTTGCAATCGGGTCAAACAGGGAGCACAGATACGCAGTATTTT.

The chain carries TRBV6-5 and TRBJ2-1, with 7 bases that match TRBD2. Germline assignment: CDR1 MNHEY and CDR2 SVGAGI. V gave up 5 bases and J gave up 4 bases; unmatched junction bases: 5. The CDR3 has 14 amino acids. The CDR3 DNA reads TGTGCCAGCAGTAGCGGGGTGGATTACAATGAGCAGTTCTTC. Its protein is CASSSGVDYNEQFF.

Points on this clone: This is likely a read error, given that the CDR3 carries no conserved phenylalanine or tryptophan at its end. Because the CDR3's place on the DNA is in doubt, the DNA is left out and the CDR3 is given as listed by TCRdb. This chain uses TRBV2 with TRBJ2-7; the table assigns TRBD2, which was not confirmed against the DNA. CDR1 SNHLY and CDR2 FYNNEI come from the germline V gene. The CDR3 comprises 13 residues, both ends counted. The CDR3 loop is CASSEGRGLAGGP.

The count of this clone is one. This chain joins TRBV15 and TRBJ2-1, with 9 positions matching TRBD2. V was clipped by 6 bases and J by 6 bases; unmatched bases: 3. Germline assignment: CDR1 LNHNV and CDR2 YYDKDF (reference sequence). The CDR3 totals 13 residues. The CDR3 nucleotides read TGTGCCACCAGGGCGGGGGGGTTCAATGAGCAGTTCTTC. This sequence encodes CATRAGGFNEQFF. The variable domain in full, with the rest retrieved from reference TRBV15 and TRBJ2-1, is DAMVIQNPRYQVTQFGKPVTLSCSQTLNHNVMYWYQQKSSQAPKLLFHYYDKDFNNEADTPDNFQSRRPNTSFCFLDIRSPGLGDTAMYLCATRAGGFNEQFFGPGTRLTVL.

This sequence joins TRBV11-2 and TRBJ2-5, with 11 bases fitting TRBD1. V shed 5 bases and J 1 base; nucleotides not matched to a gene: 6. Germline loops: CDR1 SGHAT, CDR2 FQNNGV. This CDR3 spans 16 amino acids. The CDR3, as DNA: TGTGCCAGCAGCATAACCGGGACAGGGGGCCAAGAGACCCAGTACTTC. This sequence encodes CASSITGTGGQETQYF.

This clone was observed once. Here the CDR3 DNA reads TGTGCCAGCAGCTTAGACAGTACAGTCGTTAATTCACCCCTCCACTTT. It encodes CASSLDSTVVNSPLHF. The chain employs TRBV7-2 and TRBJ1-6; D remains unclear. This CDR3 comprises 16 residues. V lost 1 base to trimming and J lost 6 bases, with 13 bases between them. In germline, CDR1 is SGHTA, CDR2 FQGNSA.

This chain connects TRBV24-1 to TRBJ2-7; D may be TRBD1 (6 bases). This CDR3 has 15 residues. V lost 7 bases to trimming and J lost 0 bases, with 15 bases between them. The germline CDR1 and CDR2 sequences are KGHDR and SFDVKD. DNA of the CDR3: TGTGCCACCAGCCCAGGGGACGCGAGCTCCTACGAGCAGTACTTC. It yields the protein CATSPGDASSYEQYF.

V is TRBV7-9 and J is TRBJ2-3, with 8 bases that match TRBD2. The CDR3 loop spans 16 amino acids. Germline CDR1 SEHNR, CDR2 FQNEAQ (reference sequence). Germline trimming cut 5 bases from V and 2 bases from J; bases unmatched to any gene: 9. The CDR3 sequence: CASSNQAGADTDTQYF. In DNA form, the CDR3 reads TGTGCCAGCAGCAACCAAGCGGGGGCCGACACAGATACGCAGTATTTT. Full variable domain (remainder filled in from reference TRBV7-9 and TRBJ2-3): DTGVSQNPRHKITKRGQNVTFRCDPISEHNRLYWYRQTLGQGPEFLTYFQNEAQLEKSRLLSDRFSAERPKGSFSTLEIQRTEQGDSAMYLCASSNQAGADTDTQYFGPGTRLTVL.

The chain is built from TRBV10-3 and TRBJ1-2, with 8 nucleotides matching TRBD1. This CDR3 spans 16 amino acids. Germline trimming cut 6 bases from V and 5 bases from J; bases unmatched to any gene: 14. From germline, CDR1 is ENHRY and CDR2 SYGVKD. The CDR3 is CAISNSQGAVRYGYTF. CDR3 coding DNA: TGTGCCATCAGCAACTCTCAGGGGGCGGTGAGATATGGCTACACCTTC.

The rearrangement joins TRBV4-3 to TRBJ1-5, with 11 nucleotides matching TRBD1. The junction had 18 bases not matched to a gene; V was cut back by 4 bases and J by 1 base. Looked up from germline, CDR1 is LGHNA and CDR2 is YSLEER. This CDR3 contains 21 residues. CDR3 region: CASSPEWRGQGVLGSNQPQHF. In nucleotides, the CDR3 is TGCGCCAGCAGCCCCGAATGGAGGGGACAGGGGGTTTTAGGAAGCAATCAGCCCCAGCATTTT.

The J gene is TRBJ2-5, the V gene TRBV12-5; TRBD1 matches 9 bases. V lost 2 bases, J lost 2 bases, and 6 bases stayed unmatched. The CDR3 consists of 16 residues. Per germline, CDR1 LGHNT and CDR2 FRNRAP. CDR3 sequence reads: CASGLFRQGGQETQYF. The CDR3 DNA sequence: TGTGCTAGTGGTTTGTTCCGACAGGGGGGACAAGAGACCCAGTACTTC. The full variable domain, with the rest looked up from reference TRBV12-5 and TRBJ2-5, is DARVTQTPRHKVTEMGQEVTMRCQPILGHNTVFWYRQTMMQGLELLAYFRNRAPLDDSGMPKDRFSAEMPDATLATLKIQPSEPRDSAVYFCASGLFRQGGQETQYFGPGTRLLVL.

This chain connects TRBV6-1 to TRBJ2-3; no definite D call. The ends were cut back, 3 bases at V and 4 bases at J, with 11 bases in the middle. The CDR3 is 14 amino acids. Germline V gene data show CDR1 as MNHNS and CDR2 as SASEGT. The CDR3 loop reads CASSDAWQADTQYF. The CDR3, as DNA: TGTGCCAGCAGTGACGCATGGCAGGCAGATACGCAGTATTTT.

In its sample, this clone was seen a few times. V and J are TRBV5-6 and TRBJ2-7; the D gene is possibly TRBD2 (5 bases). In germline, CDR1 is SGHDT, CDR2 YYEEEE. Trimming left V 3 bases short and J 2 bases short, with 12 bases between. There are 14 residues in the CDR3. CDR3 DNA: TGTGCCAGCAGCTACGTCGGGGTCCCCTACGAGCAGTACTTC. Translation gives CASSYVGVPYEQYF.

A single count supports this clone. The rearrangement joins TRBV4-1 to TRBJ2-4, with 7 positions matching TRBD1. V shed 3 bases and J 4 bases; nucleotides not matched to a gene: 6. Germline values: CDR1 MGHRA, CDR2 YSYEKL. The CDR3 has 15 amino acids. CDR3 loop: CASSQVQGQKNIQYF. In DNA form, the CDR3 reads TGCGCCAGCAGCCAGGTTCAGGGACAGAAAAACATTCAGTACTTC.

The chain has TRBV7-6 and TRBJ1-2, with D perhaps TRBD1 (5 bases). CDR1 and CDR2 (germline): SGHVS, FNYEAQ. Trimming took off 1 base at V and 8 bases at J, with 17 bases between the two ends. This CDR3 region has 15 residues. In DNA, the CDR3 is TGTGCCAGCAGCTTAGGTCCGGCAGGGAACCGCGGCTACACCTTC. Translated: CASSLGPAGNRGYTF.

The V gene is TRBV6-1, the J gene TRBJ1-1, with D possibly matching TRBD1 (5 bases). The CDR3 contains 16 residues. Germline V gene sequence: CDR1 MNHNS, CDR2 SASEGT. V lost 3 bases and J 0 bases, leaving 14 bases between the germline ends. CDR3 in DNA: TGTGCCAGCAGTGAGCCAGGGTTGATTGTGAACACTGAAGCTTTCTTT. Its protein is CASSEPGLIVNTEAFF.

The CDR3 sequence is CASSLSLPGQGYNYGYTF. DNA of the CDR3: TGTGCCAGCAGCTTATCACTGCCCGGACAGGGGTATAACTATGGCTACACCTTC. The rearrangement links TRBV7-2 to TRBJ1-2; TRBD1 matches at 9 bases. Trimming removed 2 bases from V and 1 base from J; junction bases left unmatched: 11. The CDR3 has 18 residues. CDR1 and CDR2 (germline): SGHTA, FQGNSA.

A few counts support this clone. J is TRBJ2-1 and V is TRBV2, with TRBD2 matching 8 bases. The CDR3 contains 14 residues. Germline CDR1 is SNHLY and CDR2 is FYNNEI. Trimming cost V 7 bases and J 5 bases; bases outside gene matches: 7. DNA of the CDR3: TGTGCCAGCACCGGCGGGGGGCTCAACAATGAGCAGTTCTTC. Translating gives CASTGGGLNNEQFF.

The rearrangement joins TRBV27 to TRBJ2-3; D uncertain. Between the trimmed V and J ends, which lost 2 bases and 0 bases, there was a span of 6 bases. There are 14 residues in the CDR3. Germline CDR1 reads MNHEY; CDR2 reads SMNVEV (reference sequence). The DNA of the CDR3 is TGTGCCAGCAGTTTAGCGTCGAGCACAGATACGCAGTATTTT. Its protein product is CASSLASSTDTQYF.

This chain joins TRBV12-5 and TRBJ2-7; 11 bases line up with TRBD2. The CDR3 runs to 15 residues. Germline assignment: CDR1 LGHNT and CDR2 FRNRAP. Trimming removed 3 bases from V and 5 bases from J; junction bases left unmatched: 6. The CDR3: CASGFASGGINEQYF. The CDR3 coding sequence is TGTGCTAGTGGTTTCGCTAGCGGGGGGATCAACGAGCAGTACTTC.

The chain has TRBV19 and TRBJ2-2, with 8 nucleotides matching TRBD2. V was clipped by 4 bases and J by 7 bases; unmatched bases: 11. Germline values: CDR1 LNHDA, CDR2 SQIVND (reference sequence). CDR3 length equals 16 residues. CDR3 nucleotide sequence: TGTGCCAGTAGTAATATAGCGGGGTCGTACGACGGGGAGCTGTTTTTT. This gives the protein CASSNIAGSYDGELFF.

The gene calls are TRBV4-1 and TRBJ1-2; perhaps TRBD1 as D (5 bases). Germline V gene lookup returns CDR1 MGHRA and CDR2 YSYEKL. Deletions cut 1 base from V and 3 bases from J, with 15 bases between. CDR3 length equals 16 residues. The CDR3 region is CASSQGPGPLDYGYTF. In nucleotides, the CDR3 is TGCGCCAGCAGCCAAGGACCAGGGCCACTTGACTATGGCTACACCTTC.

The chain links TRBV5-1 to TRBJ2-1, with a tentative D call TRBD1 (6 bases). Germline assignment: CDR1 SGHRS and CDR2 YFSETQ. The V end was cut by 4 bases, the J end by 5 bases, with 10 bases between. CDR3 length: 13 amino acids. CDR3 sequence (DNA): TGCGCCAGCAGCGCGGACAGTAACAATGAGCAGTTCTTC. Its protein product is CASSADSNNEQFF.

The V call is TRBV7-6, the J call TRBJ1-5; the match to TRBD1 covers 8 bases. This CDR3 spans 16 amino acids. The V segment lost 5 bases and the J segment 1 base; nucleotides outside the gene matches: 7. CDR1 SGHVS and CDR2 FNYEAQ come from the germline V gene. CDR3 sequence (DNA): TGTGCCAGCAGCAAAACAGGGGGAAGAAGCAATCAGCCCCAGCATTTT. Protein sequence: CASSKTGGRSNQPQHF.

The genes are TRBV7-2 and TRBJ1-2; D is undetermined. Germline loops: CDR1 SGHTA, CDR2 FQGNSA. V was cut by 5 bases and J by 2 bases, with 15 bases left in between. CDR3 size: 15 residues. The CDR3 loop reads CASSPMRAANYGYTF. CDR3 nucleotides: TGTGCCAGCAGCCCTATGAGGGCGGCAAACTATGGCTACACCTTC.

The CDR3 protein is CASSYPSTSGAREQYF. The CDR3, as DNA: TGTGCCAGCAGTTACCCTTCGACTAGCGGGGCGCGCGAGCAGTACTTC. This chain connects TRBV6-6 to TRBJ2-7; 11 bases line up with TRBD2. Looked up from germline, CDR1 is MNHNY and CDR2 is SVGAGI (reference sequence). The CDR3 sequence is 16 residues long. V was pared by 2 bases and J by 6 bases, with 9 bases of the junction left unmatched.

V gene TRBV27 combines with J gene TRBJ2-3, with D perhaps TRBD2 (6 bases). Germline CDR1 is MNHEY and CDR2 is SMNVEV (reference sequence). The CDR3 spans 16 residues. V dropped 2 bases and J dropped 8 bases, with 20 bases sitting between them. CDR3 sequence (DNA): TGTGCCAGCAGTTTAGGGGGGTTAAAAGTTAGTGGTACGCAGTATTTT. Protein product: CASSLGGLKVSGTQYF.

The J gene is TRBJ1-6, the V gene TRBV3-1 (or the pseudogene TRBV3-2), with D possibly being TRBD1 (6 bases). Germline-derived CDR1 and CDR2 are LGHDT and YNNKEL (reference sequence). Trimming stripped 4 bases from V and 8 bases from J, with 12 bases between. CDR3 length equals 14 residues. This CDR3 reads CASSLVQGYSPLHF. Written as DNA, the CDR3 is TGTGCCAGCAGCCTAGTGCAGGGGTATTCACCCCTCCACTTT.

The chain combines TRBV3-1 (or the pseudogene TRBV3-2) with TRBJ2-3; 15 nucleotides agree with TRBD2. Germline V gives CDR1 LGHDT, CDR2 YNNKEL (reference sequence). CDR3 length: 21 residues. The trim removed 3 bases at V and 3 bases at J, leaving 16 bases unmatched. CDR3 residues: CASSQTRGGLAGGQFTDTQYF. CDR3 in DNA: TGTGCCAGCAGCCAGACCCGAGGAGGACTAGCGGGGGGGCAGTTTACAGATACGCAGTATTTT.

This clone came up a few times. The chain is built from TRBV29-1 and TRBJ1-2; TRBD1 is a possible D gene (5 bases). Trimming removed 3 bases at V and 4 bases at J, with 12 bases between. The germline V gene encodes CDR1 SQVTM and CDR2 ANQGSEA. This CDR3 is 13 amino acids long. The CDR3 here is CSVEAGGGYGYTF. CDR3 DNA sequence: TGCAGCGTTGAGGCAGGCGGGGGCTATGGCTACACCTTC.